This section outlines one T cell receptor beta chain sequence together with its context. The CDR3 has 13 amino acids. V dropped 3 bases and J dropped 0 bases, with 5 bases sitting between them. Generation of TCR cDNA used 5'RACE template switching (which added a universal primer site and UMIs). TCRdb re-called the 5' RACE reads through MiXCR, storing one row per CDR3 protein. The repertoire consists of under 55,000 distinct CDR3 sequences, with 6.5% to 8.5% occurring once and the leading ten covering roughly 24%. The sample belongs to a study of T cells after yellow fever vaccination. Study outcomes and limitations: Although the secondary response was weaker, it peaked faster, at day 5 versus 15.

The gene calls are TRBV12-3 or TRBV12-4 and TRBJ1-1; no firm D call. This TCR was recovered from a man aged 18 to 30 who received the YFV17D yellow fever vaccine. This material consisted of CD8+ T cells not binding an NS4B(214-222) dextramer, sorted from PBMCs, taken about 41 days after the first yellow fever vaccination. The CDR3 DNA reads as TGTGCCAGCAGTTTCGGCCTGAACACTGAAGCTTTCTTT. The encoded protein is CASSFGLNTEAFF.